This T cell receptor (beta chain) was sequenced for a study of T cell repertoires in cytomegalovirus infection. Study findings and constraints: Dominating the ex vivo response were HLA-C-restricted CMV-specific TCR beta clonotypes.

This clonotype was detected a few times. Its target is not known. Per the germline V gene, CDR1 is SGHAT and CDR2 is FQNNGV. The CDR3 extends over 15 amino acids. V was pared by 1 base and J by 5 bases, with 14 bases between. A single record per CDR3 protein comes from TCRdb applying MiXCR to the reads. The table shows 170,000 or so distinct CDR3 sequences, with 17% occurring only once. V is TRBV11-2 and J is TRBJ2-5, with a tentative D call TRBD1 (6 bases). The TCR sequence derives from a human donor in good health (CMV status not recorded). Some clones in this sample may be carry-over from other donors' samples. Sequenced material: CD8+ T cells from PBMCs. CDR3 nucleotide sequence: TGTGCCAGCAGCTTAGGCCAGGGGATGAAGGAGACCCAGTACTTC. This gives the protein CASSLGQGMKETQYF.